The clone carrying this T cell receptor beta chain has a count of ten or more. What it binds is not known. The data were taken from a study of neurological immune-mediated disorders. Study-level findings and limits: CDR3 amino acid sequences found in expanded clones were never shared across subjects, suggesting private repertoires in all groups.

The unsorted libraries were made from 2 million PBMCs kept at -80 C. The cDNA came from 5'RACE, which used 10-nucleotide random UMIs. TCRdb called the 5' RACE reads again in MiXCR, with one record for every CDR3 protein. Of under 90,000 distinct CDR3 sequences listed, roughly 3.5% are singletons. The sample taken for sequencing was PBMCs. This sequence originates from a woman aged 45-60 years with multiple sclerosis.

CDR3 sequence: CASSQGGLVSTDTQYF. The CDR3 DNA sequence: TGTGCCAGCAGCCAAGGAGGACTAGTCAGCACAGATACGCAGTATTTT. The gene calls are TRBV3-1 and TRBJ2-3; TRBD2 aligns across 7 bases. The length of the CDR3 is 16 residues. CDR1 is LGHDT, CDR2 YNNKEL, per germline (reference sequence). J gave up 0 bases and V 1 base, and 4 bases lay outside the gene matches.